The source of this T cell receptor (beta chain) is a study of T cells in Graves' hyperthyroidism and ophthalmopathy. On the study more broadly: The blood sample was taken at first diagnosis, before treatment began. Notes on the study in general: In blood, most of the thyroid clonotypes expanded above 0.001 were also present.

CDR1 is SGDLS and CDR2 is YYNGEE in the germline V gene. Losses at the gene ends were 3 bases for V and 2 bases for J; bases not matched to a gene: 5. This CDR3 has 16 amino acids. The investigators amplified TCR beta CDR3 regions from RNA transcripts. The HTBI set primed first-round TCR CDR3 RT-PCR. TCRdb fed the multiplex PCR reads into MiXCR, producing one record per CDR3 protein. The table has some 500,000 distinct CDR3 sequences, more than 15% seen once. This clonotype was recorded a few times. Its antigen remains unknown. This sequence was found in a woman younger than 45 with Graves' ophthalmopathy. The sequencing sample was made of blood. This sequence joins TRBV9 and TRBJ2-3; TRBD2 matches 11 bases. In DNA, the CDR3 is TGTGCCAGCAGCGCAATAGCGGGAGGGCTCACAGATACGCAGTATTTT. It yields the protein CASSAIAGGLTDTQYF.